The T cell receptor (beta chain) under discussion was sequenced for a study of blood T cell repertoires in COVID-19. As for the study in general: Italy, Spain and the United States were the sources of the convalescent and acute COVID-19 samples. T cells, B-cell-depleted T cells, or PBMCs supplied cDNA or gDNA.

The protocol was immunoSEQ multiplex PCR, while the TCRdb copy is restricted to in-frame clones and leaves out a portion. The sample carries about 310,000 clones, roughly 90% recorded once. The V gene's germline CDR1 is MDHEN and CDR2 SYDVKM. J was trimmed by 7 bases and V by 3 bases; bases with no gene match: 6. The CDR3 has 15 amino acids. This chain connects TRBV28 to TRBJ1-4; 9 bases line up with TRBD1. The sequenced material came from peripheral blood. The sequence derives from a woman aged 40 to 50 with COVID-19, enrolled during active disease. The DNA of the CDR3 is TGTGCCAGCAGTTTGAGGGACAGGGAGGGTGAAAAACTGTTTTTT. Translated: CASSLRDREGEKLFF.